The clone carrying this T cell receptor (beta chain) was recorded at least ten times. These data belong to a study of CD8+CD57+ T cells in acquired aplastic anemia. Study information: Average DNA yield from sorted CD4+ and CD8+ cells was roughly 3.1 ug.

CD8+CD57+ cell expansion had been shown by flow cytometry in patients chosen for sequencing. Among the patients, all had severe acquired aplastic anemia. Profiling of TCR beta VDJ combinations and CDR3 sequences used genomic DNA as template. MiXCR, applied by TCRdb to the reads, yields one record per CDR3 protein. The sample holds some 150,000 distinct CDR3 sequences, around 48% seen once. This CDR3 region has 18 residues. V shed 5 bases, J shed 0 bases, and the junction held 7 bases outside the gene matches. The sample consisted of sorted CD4+, CD8+, or CD8+CD57+ T cells (not recorded which) from PBMCs. The receptor's source is a human donor with aplastic anemia. The genes are TRBV12-3 or TRBV12-4 and TRBJ2-1; TRBD2 matches 13 bases. The CDR3 sequence is CASSPGTSGESSYNEQFF. CDR3 nucleotide sequence: TGTGCCAGCAGTCCGGGGACTAGCGGGGAGAGCTCCTACAATGAGCAGTTCTTC.